Listed here is a single TCR beta chain. The data derive from a study of T cell changes during pregnancy in multiple sclerosis. Data came from immunoSEQ multiplex PCR; TCRdb stores just in-frame clones and leaves some out. The sample lists approximately 51,000 clones; 85% to 95% were seen once. V lost 3 bases and J 1 base, leaving 16 bases between the germline ends. Per the germline V gene, CDR1 is SGHTS and CDR2 is YDEGEE. This CDR3 is 16 amino acids long. The chain combines TRBV5-8 with TRBJ1-1, with D maybe TRBD1 (5 bases). This clonotype originated in a female donor with multiple sclerosis, enrolled in a pregnancy study. The sequenced sample was CD4+ T cells from peripheral blood mononuclear cells, obtained in the second trimester of pregnancy. The CDR3 bases are TGTGCCAGCAGCTGGACTCCGGGACTTACGAACACTGAAGCTTTCTTT. Its translation: CASSWTPGLTNTEAFF.